The 19 T cell receptor beta chains given below trace back to one sample, sequenced in a study of T cells in Graves' hyperthyroidism and ophthalmopathy. RNA transcripts served as the template for amplifying TCR beta CDR3 regions. The HTBI set primed first-round TCR CDR3 RT-PCR. TCRdb reprocessed the multiplex PCR reads via MiXCR and lists one record per CDR3 protein. Of fewer than 900,000 distinct CDR3 sequences detected, around 20% appear once; the ten largest clones hold 15% to 20%. Input material: blood. The receptor set was obtained from a woman aged 45-65 years with Graves' hyperthyroidism that later progressed to Graves' ophthalmopathy.

The chain has TRBV7-9 and TRBJ1-3; D is possibly TRBD1 (5 bases). Trimming shortened V by 1 base and J by 0 bases, and 10 bases separated the two germline ends. The CDR3 covers 16 residues. Germline V gene data show CDR1 as SEHNR and CDR2 as FQNEAQ (reference sequence). This CDR3 reads CASSLVVGGSGNTIYF. DNA of the CDR3: TGTGCCAGCAGCTTAGTAGTTGGGGGCTCTGGAAACACCATATATTTT.

This clonotype was picked up many times. The gene calls are TRBV6-1 and TRBJ2-5; D may be TRBD1 (6 bases). V dropped 0 bases and J dropped 1 base, with 9 bases sitting between them. The CDR3 is made up of 15 amino acids. The germline V gene has CDR1 MNHNS and CDR2 SASEGT. The CDR3 sequence: CASSEARGTQETQYF. For the CDR3, the DNA is TGTGCCAGCAGTGAAGCAAGGGGGACCCAAGAGACCCAGTACTTC.

The chain links TRBV2 to TRBJ2-2; D remains ambiguous. Germline V gene lookup returns CDR1 SNHLY and CDR2 FYNNEI. This CDR3 spans 15 amino acids. Deletions cut 4 bases from V and 4 bases from J, with 13 bases between. In nucleotides, the CDR3 is TGTGCCAGCAGTGTGGTCGGTGGCGCCACCGGGGAGCTGTTTTTT. Translating gives CASSVVGGATGELFF.

Many counts were recorded for this clonotype. This chain joins TRBV6-1 and TRBJ2-5; possibly TRBD1 for D (6 bases). Looked up from germline, CDR1 is MNHNS and CDR2 is SASEGT. Trimming left V 2 bases short and J 5 bases short, with 15 bases between. This CDR3 has 15 amino acids. CDR3 in amino acids: CASSESQGVGETQYF. Written as DNA, the CDR3 is TGTGCCAGCAGTGAATCACAGGGAGTTGGGGAGACCCAGTACTTC.

The table lists this clonotype with many counts. At one of its ends the junction is not consistent with the germline gene, which may arise from a read error. This chain joins TRBV2 and TRBJ2-1; D remains ambiguous. Germline assignment: CDR1 SNHLY and CDR2 FYNNEI. The CDR3 totals 12 residues. The CDR3 sequence is CTSSEGNNEQFF. DNA for the CDR3: TGTACCAGCAGTGAAGGGAACAATGAGCAGTTCTTC.

This clonotype was picked up a small number of times. V and J are TRBV20-1 and TRBJ2-3; no firm D call. The CDR3 has 12 amino acids. CDR1 DFQATT and CDR2 SNEGSKA come from the germline V gene (reference sequence). V was pared by 2 bases and J by 8 bases, with 11 bases between. CDR3 in amino acids: CSARSMSATQYF. The CDR3 bases are TGCAGTGCTAGATCGATGTCCGCTACGCAGTATTTT.

This clonotype occurred a few times. The rearrangement uses TRBV4-1 and TRBJ2-5, with D perhaps TRBD1 or TRBD2 (5 bases each). The CDR3 covers 14 residues. CDR1 is MGHRA, CDR2 YSYEKL, per germline. Trimming removed 3 bases from V and 5 bases from J, with 13 bases in between. This CDR3 reads CASSHNGAPETQYF. For the CDR3, the DNA is TGCGCCAGCAGCCATAACGGGGCTCCGGAGACCCAGTACTTC.

This clonotype showed up just a few times. The V and J genes are TRBV3-1 and TRBJ2-5; 9 bases align to TRBD2. V dropped 2 bases and J dropped 2; count of bases not matched to a gene: 6. The CDR3 contains 16 residues. Germline CDR1 and CDR2: LGHDT and YNNKEL (reference sequence). The CDR3 loop reads CASSQTGAGGQETQYF. In DNA form, the CDR3 reads TGTGCCAGCAGCCAAACCGGGGCGGGGGGGCAAGAGACCCAGTACTTC.

This clonotype was picked up many times. J is TRBJ1-2 and V is TRBV30, with a weak D call TRBD1 (5 bases). Germline lookup yields CDR1 GTSNPN and CDR2 SVGIG (reference sequence). Trimming removed 2 bases from V and 3 bases from J, with 7 bases in between. The CDR3 totals 12 residues. In DNA, the CDR3 is TGTGCCTGGAGTAACAGGTACTATGGCTACACCTTC. Its translation is CAWSNRYYGYTF.

Regarding this clonotype: At one end, the junction sequence differs from germline, possibly due to a read error. The CDR3 here is CSARDTSKGGNQPQHF. CDR3 in DNA: TGCAGTGCCAGAGATACTAGTAAAGGGGGAAATCAGCCCCAGCATTTT. The chain is built from TRBV20-1 and TRBJ1-5, with TRBD1 as a possible D gene (6 bases). Germline values: CDR1 DFQATT, CDR2 SNEGSKA (reference sequence). The CDR3 length is 16 residues.

In its sample, this clonotype was seen a few times. The chain couples TRBV29-1 to TRBJ2-3; 8 bases line up with TRBD1. This CDR3 has 14 residues. Germline V gene sequence: CDR1 SQVTM, CDR2 ANQGSEA. Losses at the gene ends were 5 bases for V and 1 base for J; bases not matched to a gene: 5. The CDR3 DNA reads TGCAGCGTTTCCAGGGGGCTTGGCACAGATACGCAGTATTTT. It encodes CSVSRGLGTDTQYF.

CDR3 coding DNA: TGCGCCAGCAGCGGAGACGGATCAACTAATGAAAAACTGTTTTTT. This gives the protein CASSGDGSTNEKLFF. This chain connects TRBV5-1 to TRBJ1-4, with D unclear. V shed 4 bases and J shed 0 bases, with 10 bases lying between them. This CDR3 spans 15 amino acids. The germline CDR1 and CDR2 sequences are SGHRS and YFSETQ.

The chain couples TRBV19 to TRBJ1-5; no firm D call. With 5 bases removed from V and 10 bases from J, the gap between germline ends came to 12 bases. CDR3 length equals 12 residues. CDR1 and CDR2 (germline): LNHDA, SQIVND (reference sequence). In DNA, the CDR3 is TGTGCCAGTAGTCCCTCAACGGGTCCCCAGCATTTT. Translating it yields CASSPSTGPQHF.

The rearrangement links TRBV19 to TRBJ2-3; possible D gene TRBD1, 6 bases. The germline V gene has CDR1 LNHDA and CDR2 SQIVND (reference sequence). The CDR3 is 16 residues long. Trimming cost V 1 base and J 2 bases, with 13 bases left between them. CDR3 DNA sequence: TGTGCCAGTAGTATAGTTGAGGGGGACATCACAGATACGCAGTATTTT. Its protein product is CASSIVEGDITDTQYF. The whole variable domain, filled in from reference TRBV19 and TRBJ2-3, reads DGGITQSPKYLFRKEGQNVTLSCEQNLNHDAMYWYRQDPGQGLRLIYYSQIVNDFQKGDIAEGYSVSREKKESFPLTVTSAQKNPTAFYLCASSIVEGDITDTQYFGPGTRLTVL.

On this clonotype: This may stem from a read error, because a much larger clone lies one nucleotide away. The J gene is TRBJ2-5, the V gene TRBV7-3; no reliable D call. The V gene's germline CDR1 is SGHTA and CDR2 FQGTGA. This CDR3 is built from 14 residues. The CDR3 loop reads CAGSLFPEGETQYF. In nucleotides, the CDR3 is TGTGCCGGCAGCTTATTCCCTGAAGGGGAGACCCAGTACTTC.

There are many counts of this clonotype. The genes are TRBV12-3 or TRBV12-4 and TRBJ2-2; TRBD1 matches 9 bases. V was pared by 7 bases and J by 1 base, with 7 bases of the junction left unmatched. The length of the CDR3 is 16 residues. CDR3 DNA sequence: TGTGCCAGCACCCGGGGGGACAGGGTGAACACCGGGGAGCTGTTTTTT. The encoded protein is CASTRGDRVNTGELFF.

The chain recombines TRBV6-2 or TRBV6-3 with TRBJ1-4, with D possibly matching TRBD1 (5 bases). CDR1 MNHEY and CDR2 SVGEGT come from the germline V gene. This CDR3 contains 16 residues. Deletions cut 0 bases from V and 5 bases from J, with 13 bases between. The CDR3 nucleotides read TGTGCCAGCAGTTACTCGGTAGCAGGGAGGAATGAAAAACTGTTTTTT. Translation gives CASSYSVAGRNEKLFF.

This clonotype was found many times. The V and J genes are TRBV7-2 and TRBJ2-2, with D maybe TRBD1 (5 bases). The V and J ends lost 2 bases and 0 bases respectively, with 7 bases between them. Germline loops: CDR1 SGHTA, CDR2 FQGNSA. CDR3 length: 15 amino acids. CDR3: CASSLQGANTGELFF. As DNA, the CDR3 is TGTGCCAGCAGCTTACAGGGTGCGAACACCGGGGAGCTGTTTTTT.

The rearrangement joins TRBV11-2 to TRBJ2-5, with 9 bases aligning to TRBD2. CDR3 size: 16 residues. With V trimmed by 1 base and J by 7 bases, 10 bases remained unmatched. Germline lookup yields CDR1 SGHAT and CDR2 FQNNGV. The CDR3 region has the DNA TGTGCCAGCAGCTTAGGTCCTAGCGGGGCCCAGGGGACCCAGTACTTC. It yields the protein CASSLGPSGAQGTQYF.